This is a list of T cell receptor gamma chains from one sample in a study of intestinal T cells in coeliac disease. TCRdb fed the multiplex PCR reads into CATT to redo clone calling. The table records some 640 gamma-chain clones, just over 50% of them present only once. Source material: a duodenal biopsy. The receptors derive from a human donor with celiac disease. CDR3s include the opening cysteine and the closing phenylalanine or tryptophan. Each record gives: J gene, V gene, clone size, CDR3 length, CDR3 protein, CDR3 DNA. Expanded clones are given a class, and other clones once, few, many or no size at all.

TRGJ1/TRGJ2	TRGV2	-	15	CATGTGPRSRSKKLF	TGTGCCACTGGGACGGGCCCCAGATCAAGAAGTAAGAAACTCTTT
TRGJ1/TRGJ2	TRGV3	few	13	CATWALEIIKKLF	TGTGCCACCTGGGCCCTGGAGATTATAAAGAAACTCTTT
TRGJ1/TRGJ2	TRGV2	hyperexpanded	13	CATWDGPSYKKLF	TGTGCCACCTGGGACGGGCCTTCCTATAAGAAACTCTTT
TRGJ1/TRGJ2	TRGV8	-	13	CATCHPIITRKLF	TGTGCCACCTGCCATCCGATTATTACTAGGAAACTCTTT
TRGJ1/TRGJ2	TRGV4	few	14	CATWDGGFYYKKLF	TGTGCCACCTGGGATGGGGGGTTTTATTATAAGAAACTCTTT
TRGJ1/TRGJ2	TRGV2	large	14	CATWDGLQGYKKLF	TGTGCCACCTGGGACGGACTGCAGGGGTATAAGAAACTCTTT
TRGJP1	TRGV9	-	13	CALWELSGWFKIF	TGTGCCTTGTGGGAGCTGTCTGGTTGGTTCAAGATATTT
TRGJ1/TRGJ2	TRGV2	-	14	CATWDDGRDYKKLF	TGTGCCACCTGGGACGATGGTCGGGATTATAAGAAACTCTTT
TRGJP2	TRGV2	-	16	CATWDLITVSDWIKTF	TGTGCCACCTGGGATTTGATCACAGTTAGTGATTGGATCAAGACGTTT
TRGJ1/TRGJ2	TRGV9	-	12	CALWEGAGEKLF	TGTGCCTTGTGGGAGGGTGCCGGTGAGAAACTCTTT
TRGJ1/TRGJ2	TRGV9	-	13	CALVATSHYKKLF	TGTGCCCTTGTGGCCACCAGCCATTATAAGAAACTCTTT
TRGJ1/TRGJ2	TRGV4	few	15	CATWGGGLHYYKKLF	TGTGCCACCTGGGGGGGTGGGCTTCATTATTATAAGAAACTCTTT
TRGJ1/TRGJ2	TRGV10	-	13	CAREDSTYYKKLF	TGTGCTCGCGAGGATTCGACGTATTATAAGAAACTCTTT
TRGJ1/TRGJ2	TRGV9	-	15	CALWEVQKGYRKKLF	TGTGCCTTGTGGGAGGTGCAAAAAGGGTACCGTAAGAAACTCTTT
TRGJ1/TRGJ2	TRGV9	-	13	CAPRLGNYYKKLF	TGTGCTCCCCGCCTAGGCAATTATTATAAGAAACTCTTT
TRGJ1/TRGJ2	TRGV2	large	11	CATWQGYKKLF	TGTGCCACCTGGCAAGGTTATAAGAAACTCTTT
TRGJ1/TRGJ2	TRGV10	-	12	CAAWDYGRRKLF	TGTGCTGCGTGGGATTATGGGCGAAGGAAACTCTTT
TRGJ1/TRGJ2	TRGV9	-	13	CALWEVPTLRKLF	TGTGCCTTGTGGGAGGTGCCTACCCTAAGAAAACTCTTT
TRGJ1/TRGJ2	TRGV8	-	14	CATWDKGGLIKKLF	TGTGCCACCTGGGATAAAGGAGGACTTATAAAGAAACTCTTT
TRGJ1/TRGJ2	TRGV4	-	14	CATWDGPVGIKKLF	TGTGCCACCTGGGATGGGCCGGTGGGTATAAAGAAACTCTTT
TRGJ1/TRGJ2	TRGV8	-	14	CATWDIRIYYKKLF	TGTGCCACCTGGGATATAAGGATCTATTATAAGAAACTCTTT
TRGJ1/TRGJ2	TRGV9	-	13	CALVGGGCYKKLF	TGTGCCTTGGTGGGAGGTGGCTGTTATAAGAAACTCTTT
TRGJ1/TRGJ2	TRGV2	-	16	CATWGRATGGNYKKLF	TGTGCCACCTGGGGACGGGCCACGGGGGGAAATTATAAGAAACTCTTT
TRGJ1/TRGJ2	TRGV3	large	14	CATWDRTNYYKKLF	TGTGCCACTTGGGACAGGACGAATTATTATAAGAAACTCTTT
TRGJP1	TRGV10	once	14	CAAWDFALVWFKIF	TGTGCTGCGTGGGATTTCGCCCTGGTTTGGTTCAAGATATTT
TRGJ1/TRGJ2	TRGV4	-	14	CATWDGPNYYKKLF	TGTGCCACCTGGGATGGTCCAAATTATTATAAGAAACTCTTT